Here is one T cell receptor beta chain with its context. The antigen is unknown. This record belongs to a study of OX40 agonist ivuxolimab in advanced cancers. The wider study: The study enrolled dose-escalation patients with hepatocellular carcinoma, melanoma, renal cell or head and neck cancer. Study-level points and caveats: People who partly responded at 0.1-3.0 mg/kg had some of the least clonal expansion seen. Clonal expansion was seen in CD4+ and CD8+ blood T cells by week 6 at 0.1 to 3.0 mg/kg.

The repertoire was sequenced with immunoSEQ multiplex PCR; TCRdb's copy has only in-frame clones and lacks some. This table holds 31,000 or so clones, approximately 80% found once. V was shortened by 1 base and J by 1 base, with 12 bases between the two germline ends. Germline CDR1 MGHRA, CDR2 YSYEKL. The CDR3 consists of 16 residues. The chain uses TRBV4-1 and TRBJ2-3, with unresolved D. This clonotype was obtained from an adult with an advanced solid tumor such as melanoma, head and neck, liver or kidney cancer. The sequencing here drew on CD4+ or CD8+ T cells sorted from blood, taken in a trial of the OX40 agonist ivuxolimab. DNA of the CDR3: TGCGCCAGCAGCCAAGGTCCCGCAACTGGCACAGATACGCAGTATTTT. Amino acids: CASSQGPATGTDTQYF.